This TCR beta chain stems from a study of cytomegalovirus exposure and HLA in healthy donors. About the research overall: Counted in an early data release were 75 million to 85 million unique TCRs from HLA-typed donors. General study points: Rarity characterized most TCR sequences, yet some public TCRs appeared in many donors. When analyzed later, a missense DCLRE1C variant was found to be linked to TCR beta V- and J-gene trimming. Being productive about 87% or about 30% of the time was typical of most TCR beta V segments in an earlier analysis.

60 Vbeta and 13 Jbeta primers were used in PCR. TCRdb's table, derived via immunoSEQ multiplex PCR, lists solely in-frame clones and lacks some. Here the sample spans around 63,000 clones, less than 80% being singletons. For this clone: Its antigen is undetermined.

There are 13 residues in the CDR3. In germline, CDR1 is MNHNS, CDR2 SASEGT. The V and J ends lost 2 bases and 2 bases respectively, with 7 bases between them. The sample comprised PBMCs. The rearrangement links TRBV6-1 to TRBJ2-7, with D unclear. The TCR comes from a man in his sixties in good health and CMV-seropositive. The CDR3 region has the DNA TGTGCCAGCAGTGAATGGCAGGCCTACGAGCAGTACTTC. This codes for CASSEWQAYEQYF.